The 25 T cell receptor beta chains below all came from one sample that was sequenced in a study of blood T cell repertoires in COVID-19. This table comes from immunoSEQ multiplex PCR, and its TCRdb copy is limited to in-frame clones, with some not included. This table holds roughly 220,000 clones, about 80% found once. The sample was peripheral blood. These receptors all come from a woman aged 55 to 70 with acute or convalescent COVID-19.

This chain joins TRBV2 and TRBJ1-3; D is uncertain. Germline loops: CDR1 SNHLY, CDR2 FYNNEI. V shed 8 bases and J shed 4 bases, with 12 bases lying between them. This CDR3 spans 13 amino acids. CDR3 residues: CASGRVAGNTIYF. The CDR3 nucleotides are TGTGCCAGCGGGAGGGTCGCGGGAAACACCATATATTTT.

Here the CDR3 reads CASSSRDNLETQYF. The CDR3 DNA follows: TGTGCCAGCAGTAGCCGGGACAACTTGGAGACCCAGTACTTC. This sequence joins TRBV7-9 and TRBJ2-5; the D gene is possibly TRBD1 (6 bases). Germline loops: CDR1 SEHNR, CDR2 FQNEAQ (reference sequence). The CDR3 has 14 amino acids. The ends were cut back, 6 bases at V and 5 bases at J, with 16 bases in the middle.

CDR3 nucleotide sequence: TGTGCCAGCAGCCTATCGGGACAGGGGGCTTCGGGGGAGCAGTACTTC. It translates to CASSLSGQGASGEQYF. The chain joins TRBV7-9 to TRBJ2-7, with 12 bases matching TRBD1. Germline V lookup: CDR1 SEHNR, CDR2 FQNEAQ (reference sequence). V shed 5 bases and J 7 bases; nucleotides not matched to a gene: 12. CDR3 size: 16 residues.

The V call is TRBV11-2, the J call TRBJ2-1; a weak D match, TRBD2 (5 bases). The length of the CDR3 is 13 residues. V was clipped by 5 bases and J by 10 bases, with 15 bases between them. Germline lookup yields CDR1 SGHAT and CDR2 FQNNGV. The CDR3, as DNA: TGTGCCAGCAGCCTTGCGGGTGCATGGGAGCAGTTCTTC. The encoded protein is CASSLAGAWEQFF.

The chain carries TRBV11-3 and TRBJ2-7; TRBD2 might be the D (6 bases). Germline lookup yields CDR1 SGHNT and CDR2 YENEEA. The CDR3 is made up of 14 amino acids. CDR3 sequence reads: CAPRLAGNSYEQYF. In nucleotides, the CDR3 is TGTGCTCCGAGGCTGGCGGGGAACTCCTACGAGCAGTACTTC.

This chain connects TRBV9 to TRBJ2-2; 8 bases match TRBD1. V lost 6 bases and J lost 5; bases outside the gene matches: 9. Germline CDR1 SGDLS, CDR2 YYNGEE. This CDR3 is built from 15 residues. CDR3 DNA sequence: TGTGCCAGCAATCCGGGACAGGCTTTTACCGGGGAGCTGTTTTTT. Amino acids: CASNPGQAFTGELFF.

This rearrangement joins TRBV4-1 to TRBJ1-2; D is ambiguous. V was pared by 8 bases and J by 8 bases, with 27 bases between. This CDR3 comprises 16 residues. Germline V gene lookup returns CDR1 MGHRA and CDR2 YSYEKL. This CDR3 is CASSGDTEKQIWGYTF. The CDR3 nucleotides are TGCGCCAGCTCCGGCGACACAGAGAAACAGATCTGGGGCTACACCTTC.

The chain combines TRBV30 with TRBJ1-4, with 7 bases that match TRBD1. J gave up 8 bases and V 3 bases, and 15 bases lay outside the gene matches. The germline CDR1 and CDR2 sequences are GTSNPN and SVGIG (reference sequence). The CDR3 extends over 16 amino acids. The CDR3, as DNA: TGTGCCTGGAGGGGAGTTAGAGGACAGGCCGGGGAAAAACTGTTTTTT. The encoded protein is CAWRGVRGQAGEKLFF.

This sequence joins TRBV19 and TRBJ1-1, with D possibly TRBD1 on 5 matching bases. CDR3 length equals 18 residues. Germline CDR1 LNHDA, CDR2 SQIVND (reference sequence). Trimming removed 7 bases from V and 0 bases from J, with 24 bases in between. In DNA, the CDR3 is TGTGCCAGTACCCCAGGGCTGCGGACAAGAAGCATGAACACTGAAGCTTTCTTT. Its protein is CASTPGLRTRSMNTEAFF.

The rearrangement links TRBV28 to TRBJ1-6, with 7 bases matching TRBD1. This CDR3 contains 14 residues. V was clipped by 5 bases and J by 4 bases; unmatched bases: 2. Germline values: CDR1 MDHEN, CDR2 SYDVKM. This CDR3 reads CASSPDRYNSPLHF. Here the CDR3 DNA reads TGTGCCAGCAGTCCGGACAGGTATAATTCACCCCTCCACTTT.

The rearrangement uses TRBV10-1 and TRBJ2-5; TRBD2 is a possible D gene (6 bases). V was cut by 5 bases and J by 3 bases, with 13 bases left in between. Germline V lookup: CDR1 WNHNN, CDR2 SYGVQD (reference sequence). CDR3 length: 14 amino acids. CDR3 sequence: CASSPKTSEETQYF. DNA of the CDR3: TGCGCCAGCAGTCCCAAGACTAGTGAAGAGACCCAGTACTTC.

This clone showed up just once. Here the CDR3 DNA reads TGTGCCAGCAGTGGACAGGGAGACACTGAAGCTTTCTTT. This codes for CASSGQGDTEAFF. This chain connects TRBV6-2 or TRBV6-3 to TRBJ1-1, with 8 bases aligning to TRBD1. Per germline, CDR1 MNHEY and CDR2 SVGEGT. The CDR3 length is 13 residues. The V gene end was trimmed by 5 bases and the J gene end by 3 bases; junction bases not matched to a gene: 2.

This chain uses TRBV28 with TRBJ2-3; 15 bases are a match to TRBD2. CDR3 length equals 18 residues. The germline CDR1 and CDR2 sequences are MDHEN and SYDVKM. V dropped 6 bases and J dropped 2; count of bases not matched to a gene: 9. CDR3: CASSPGTSGGTDTDTQYF. Written as DNA, the CDR3 is TGTGCCAGCAGCCCCGGGACTAGCGGGGGGACTGACACAGATACGCAGTATTTT.

This clone has a handful of counts. The gene calls are TRBV4-2 and TRBJ2-5, with a weak D call TRBD2 (5 bases). Trimming cost V 3 bases and J 4 bases, with 12 bases left between them. The germline gives CDR1 LGHNA, CDR2 YNFKEQ. This CDR3 is built from 14 residues. The CDR3 nucleotides read TGTGCCAGCAGCCAGCGCACCGGGGTAGAGACCCAGTACTTC. Translation: CASSQRTGVETQYF.

The V and J genes are TRBV5-1 and TRBJ2-1; D call uncertain. V was trimmed by 4 bases and J by 0 bases, leaving 14 bases between them. The CDR3 covers 16 residues. Per germline, CDR1 SGHRS and CDR2 YFSETQ. The CDR3 here is CASSPVDFSSYNEQFF. DNA of the CDR3: TGCGCCAGCAGCCCAGTAGACTTCAGCTCCTACAATGAGCAGTTCTTC.

The V gene is TRBV5-6, the J gene TRBJ1-1; a possible D gene is TRBD1 (5 bases). Germline V lookup: CDR1 SGHDT, CDR2 YYEEEE. CDR3 length equals 15 residues. V lost 0 bases to trimming and J lost 0 bases, with 9 bases between them. The CDR3 DNA sequence: TGTGCCAGCAGCTTGGTTCACAGGTTGAACACTGAAGCTTTCTTT. This translates into CASSLVHRLNTEAFF.

The chain carries TRBV12-5 and TRBJ2-3, with D possibly matching TRBD1 (6 bases). From germline, CDR1 is LGHNT and CDR2 FRNRAP. Trimming left V 3 bases short and J 4 bases short, with 8 bases between. The CDR3 runs to 13 residues. DNA for the CDR3: TGTGCTAGTGGTTTCGCAGGGGCAGATACGCAGTATTTT. This encodes CASGFAGADTQYF.

This chain uses TRBV9 with TRBJ1-2, with a weak D call TRBD1 (5 bases). This CDR3 has 19 residues. With 0 bases removed from V and 0 bases from J, the gap between germline ends came to 21 bases. Germline loops: CDR1 SGDLS, CDR2 YYNGEE. CDR3 in amino acids: CASSVALEGPTGPNYGYTF. CDR3 DNA sequence: TGTGCCAGCAGCGTAGCTTTGGAGGGACCCACGGGCCCTAACTATGGCTACACCTTC.

The V gene is TRBV19, the J gene TRBJ2-1; no clear D gene. The CDR3 sequence is 16 residues long. V dropped 5 bases and J dropped 7 bases, with 21 bases sitting between them. The V gene's germline CDR1 is LNHDA and CDR2 SQIVND (reference sequence). The CDR3 DNA is TGTGCCAGTAGTGTAATAGTGGTACTCGTGCCAAATGAGCAGTTCTTC. Protein product: CASSVIVVLVPNEQFF.

This clone was found many times. The V call is TRBV5-4, the J call TRBJ2-5, with 7 bases fitting TRBD1. There are 13 residues in the CDR3. V was pared by 4 bases and J by 3 bases, with 3 bases of the junction left unmatched. Germline assignment: CDR1 SGHNT and CDR2 YYREEE (reference sequence). CDR3 DNA: TGTGCCAGCAGCCGCGGACAGGAAGAGACCCAGTACTTC. Amino acids: CASSRGQEETQYF.

The gene calls are TRBV5-6 and TRBJ1-1; perhaps TRBD1 as D (5 bases). Between the trimmed V and J ends, which lost 2 bases and 7 bases, there was a span of 12 bases. This CDR3 is 13 amino acids long. Germline V lookup: CDR1 SGHDT, CDR2 YYEEEE. The CDR3 region is CASSFYSGLEAFF. The CDR3, as DNA: TGTGCCAGCAGCTTTTATTCAGGGCTTGAAGCTTTCTTT.

This chain links TRBV1 with TRBJ2-7; the DNA was not used to check the table's D call, TRBD2. TRBV1 is reported as a pseudogene. The CDR3 sequence is 18 residues long. The chain's CDR3 is CTSSQGRGQVGGREEQYF. In nucleotides, the CDR3 is TGCACCAGCAGCCAAGGAAGAGGGCAGGTTGGGGGGAGAGAGGAGCAGTACTTC.

The chain carries TRBV6-6 and TRBJ1-2; 8 bases are shared with TRBD1. CDR1 is MNHNY, CDR2 SVGAGI, per germline (reference sequence). With 5 bases clipped from V and 5 bases from J, the junction kept 7 bases outside the gene matches. The CDR3 runs 14 residues. The CDR3: CASSEDRVGYGYTF. Written as DNA, the CDR3 is TGTGCCAGCAGTGAGGACAGGGTCGGATATGGCTACACCTTC.

J is TRBJ1-4 and V is TRBV27; the match to TRBD1 covers 9 bases. V dropped 4 bases and J dropped 5; count of bases not matched to a gene: 2. The CDR3 is made up of 14 amino acids. Germline values: CDR1 MNHEY, CDR2 SMNVEV (reference sequence). The CDR3 coding sequence is TGTGCCAGCAGTTGGACAGGGGTAAATGAAAAACTGTTTTTT. Amino acid sequence: CASSWTGVNEKLFF.

V and J are TRBV6-5 and TRBJ2-6; 9 bases are shared with TRBD1. CDR3 length: 14 residues. CDR1 and CDR2 (germline): MNHEY, SVGAGI. This CDR3 reads CAATGGSGANVLTF. CDR3 in DNA: TGTGCTGCGACAGGGGGCTCTGGGGCCAACGTCCTGACTTTC.